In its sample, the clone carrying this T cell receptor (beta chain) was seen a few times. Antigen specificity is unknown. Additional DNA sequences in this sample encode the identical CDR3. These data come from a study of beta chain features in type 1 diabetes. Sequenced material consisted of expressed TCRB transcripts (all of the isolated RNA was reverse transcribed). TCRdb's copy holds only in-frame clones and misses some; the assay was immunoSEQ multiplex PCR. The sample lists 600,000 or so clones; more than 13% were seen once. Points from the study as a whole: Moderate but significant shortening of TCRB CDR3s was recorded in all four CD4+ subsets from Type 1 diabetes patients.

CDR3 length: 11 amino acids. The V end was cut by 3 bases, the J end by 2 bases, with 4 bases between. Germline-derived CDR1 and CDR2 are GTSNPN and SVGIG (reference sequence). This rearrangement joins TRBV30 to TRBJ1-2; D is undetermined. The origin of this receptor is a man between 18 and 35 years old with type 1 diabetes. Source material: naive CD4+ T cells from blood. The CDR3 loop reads CAWSLNYGYTF. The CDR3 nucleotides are TGTGCCTGGAGCCTAAACTATGGCTACACCTTC.